The clone carrying this T cell receptor (beta chain) was seen a handful of times. Its antigen is still unknown. The data were taken from a study of shared clonotypes between healthy human individuals. Study-level results: Sampling used blood alone; tissue repertoires probably differ. Rarefaction revealed incomplete sorted-subset sequencing despite large depth.

Running of the assay took place at deep level. This table comes from immunoSEQ multiplex PCR, and its TCRdb copy is limited to in-frame clones, with some not included. The sample has about 980,000 clones; about 80% are singletons. The length of the CDR3 is 13 residues. Germline lookup yields CDR1 SGHDT and CDR2 YYEEEE. With 2 bases removed from V and 5 bases from J, the gap between germline ends came to 8 bases. The sequence came from a man younger than 35 in good health. Sequencing input: memory CD4+ T cells sorted from blood. Subset: CD45RA-negative fraction. The V gene is TRBV5-6, the J gene TRBJ1-5, with D possibly matching TRBD1 (6 bases). CDR3 residues: CASSFQGYQPQHF. CDR3 nucleotides: TGTGCCAGCAGCTTCCAGGGGTATCAGCCCCAGCATTTT.